This T cell receptor (beta chain) came from a study of blood T cell repertoires in COVID-19. At the level of the study: Collection of acute and convalescent COVID-19 samples took place in the United States, Italy and Spain. T cells, B-cell-depleted T cells, or PBMCs provided the cDNA or gDNA that served as material.

The length of the CDR3 is 15 residues. V lost 1 base, J lost 4 bases, and 1 base stayed unmatched. The germline V gene encodes CDR1 MDHEN and CDR2 SYDVKM. Per the study methods: Nucleated cell counts were estimated from reference gene primer amplification. Produced via immunoSEQ multiplex PCR; TCRdb's table is partial and in-frame only. From that table come the V and J calls and clone size; the DNA was used to work out D and trimming. The table shows roughly 400,000 clones, with 80% to 90% occurring only once. In Seattle, patients joined the study during active infection and were tracked longitudinally.

The chain joins TRBV28 to TRBJ2-5; TRBD2 agrees at 12 bases. This clonotype originated in a woman aged 60 to 75 with COVID-19, enrolled during active disease. Sample: peripheral blood. CDR3 DNA: TGTGCCAGCAGTTTATCTAGCGGGGGGGGAGAGACCCAGTACTTC. Its protein is CASSLSSGGGETQYF. Filled out from reference TRBV28 and TRBJ2-5, the complete variable domain reads DVKVTQSSRYLVKRTGEKVFLECVQDMDHENMFWYRQDPGLGLRLIYFSYDVKMKEKGDIPEGYSVSREKKERFSLILESASTNQTSMYLCASSLSSGGGETQYFGPGTRLLVL.